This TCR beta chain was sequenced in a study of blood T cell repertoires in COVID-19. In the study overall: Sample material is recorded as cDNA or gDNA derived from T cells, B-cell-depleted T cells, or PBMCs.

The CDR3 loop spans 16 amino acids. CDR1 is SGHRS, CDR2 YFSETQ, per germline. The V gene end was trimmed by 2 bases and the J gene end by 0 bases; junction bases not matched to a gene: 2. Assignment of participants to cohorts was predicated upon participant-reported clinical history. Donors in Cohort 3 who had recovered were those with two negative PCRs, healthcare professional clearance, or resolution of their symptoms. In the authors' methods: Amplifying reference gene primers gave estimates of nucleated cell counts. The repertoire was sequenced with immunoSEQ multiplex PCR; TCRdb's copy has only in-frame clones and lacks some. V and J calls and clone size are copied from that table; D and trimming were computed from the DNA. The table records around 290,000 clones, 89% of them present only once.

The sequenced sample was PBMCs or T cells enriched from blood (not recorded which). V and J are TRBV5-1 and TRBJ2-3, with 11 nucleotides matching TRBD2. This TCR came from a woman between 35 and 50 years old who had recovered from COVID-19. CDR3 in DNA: TGCGCCAGCAGCTTACGACTAGCGGGGAGCACAGATACGCAGTATTTT. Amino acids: CASSLRLAGSTDTQYF.